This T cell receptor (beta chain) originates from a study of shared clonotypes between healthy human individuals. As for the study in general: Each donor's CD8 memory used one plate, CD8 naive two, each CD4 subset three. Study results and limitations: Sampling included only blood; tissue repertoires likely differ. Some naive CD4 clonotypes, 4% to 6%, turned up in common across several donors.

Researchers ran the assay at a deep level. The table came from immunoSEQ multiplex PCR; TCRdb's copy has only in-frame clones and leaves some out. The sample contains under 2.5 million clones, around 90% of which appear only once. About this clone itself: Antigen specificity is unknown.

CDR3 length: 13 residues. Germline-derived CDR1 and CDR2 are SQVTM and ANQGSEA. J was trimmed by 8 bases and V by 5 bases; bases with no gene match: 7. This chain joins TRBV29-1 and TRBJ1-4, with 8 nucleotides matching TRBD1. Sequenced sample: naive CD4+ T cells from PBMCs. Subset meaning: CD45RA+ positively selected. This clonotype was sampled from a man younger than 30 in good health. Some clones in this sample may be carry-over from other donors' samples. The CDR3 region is CSVRGPGGEKLFF. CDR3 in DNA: TGCAGCGTTAGGGGGCCAGGGGGCGAAAAACTGTTTTTT.